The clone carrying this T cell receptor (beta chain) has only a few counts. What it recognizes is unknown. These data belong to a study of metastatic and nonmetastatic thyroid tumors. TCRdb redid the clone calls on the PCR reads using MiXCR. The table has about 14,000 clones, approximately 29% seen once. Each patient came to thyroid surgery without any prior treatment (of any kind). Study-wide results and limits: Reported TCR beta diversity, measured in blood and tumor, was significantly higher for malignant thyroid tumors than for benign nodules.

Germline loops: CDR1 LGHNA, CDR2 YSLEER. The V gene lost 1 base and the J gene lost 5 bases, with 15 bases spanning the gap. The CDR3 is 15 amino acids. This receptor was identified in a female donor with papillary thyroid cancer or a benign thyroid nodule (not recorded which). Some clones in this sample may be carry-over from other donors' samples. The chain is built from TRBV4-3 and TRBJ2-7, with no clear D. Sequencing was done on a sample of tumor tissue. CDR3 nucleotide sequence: TGCGCCAGCAGCCAAGCCCACCTTGCCCGGAACGAGCAGTACTTC. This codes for CASSQAHLARNEQYF.